This T cell receptor (beta chain) emerged from a study of blood T cell repertoires in COVID-19 (dated by TCRdb to 2018 to 2020). Regarding the study in general: The collaborator samples originated in the United States, Italy and Spain and spanned the acute and convalescent phases of COVID-19. The material from the prospective study consisted of cDNA or gDNA derived from T cells, B-cell-depleted T cells, or PBMCs. Deeply sampled blood TCRbeta repertoires from subjects exposed to, actively infected with, or recovered from COVID-19 were included in the dataset. The repertoires were released in a freely available public database intended as a resource for research on the immune response to SARS-CoV-2. The samples were drawn from two sources: the first 160 participants of the ongoing ImmuneRACE study, and 1,000 to 1,500 subjects contributed by 6 global collaborators. The sample metadata nearly always contained a de-identified subject ID, COVID-19 status, age in years and sex. Where HLA class I and class II types were available, the types were taken from metadata supplied by the sample provider, not from assay-based typing.

Of note for this clone: Its antigen has not been determined. The input lacks base qualities; no much larger clone sits a single base away.

Collaborating institutions collected whole blood in K2EDTA tubes following their own protocols. For TCRbeta analysis, collaborator samples were shipped as frozen whole blood, as isolated PBMCs, or as DNA extracted from either sample type. CDR1 and CDR2 were assigned from the germline V gene as MNHEY and SVGAGI. Including the terminal cysteine and phenylalanine, the CDR3 comprises 14 residues. Just the 42-base CDR3 DNA is kept, in frame starting at base 1. V sheds 7 bases and J sheds 9 bases, leaving 21 bases between their ends. The immunoSEQ Assay, a bias-controlled multiplex PCR, was used to amplify TCRbeta CDR3 regions from genomic DNA. The study's processing was this. The number of nucleated cells in each sample was estimated by amplification of reference gene primers within the assay. Sequence reads were collapsed and filtered to measure the absolute abundance of every unique TCRbeta CDR3 rearrangement. For each sample, productive Simpson clonality was calculated as the square root of Simpson's diversity index over productive rearrangements. The table was pulled from immuneACCESS by TCRdb, which kept in-frame rearrangements only. Such tables lose some clones; where checked, under half of the loss comes from unresolved V genes, and the rest has no known cause. The D gene and trimming were derived from the DNA, and the V and J assignments and clone size from that table. The sample table lists under 250,000 clones, less than 90% of them with a count of one. Around 6.5% of the sample belongs to the ten largest clones.

Results and caveats for the whole study, not just this receptor: The amount of clinical and demographic metadata varied by source and participant and was provided uncurated.

The origin of this receptor is a man aged 60 to 75 with acute or convalescent COVID-19. This chain joins TRBV6-5 to TRBJ2-5; tentative D gene TRBD1, with 6 bases matching. Source material: peripheral blood. The nucleotide sequence reads TGTGCCAGCACCGACAGGATGGGGCCAGCGGCCCAGTACTTC. It is translated as CASTDRMGPAAQYF.